The source of this T cell receptor (beta chain) is a study of Ad26.COV2.S vaccination and SARS-CoV-2 variants. The overall study: Ad26.COV2.S, an intramuscular injection, was given once or twice 56 days apart.

Here immunoSEQ multiplex PCR was the method, and the copy in TCRdb shows in-frame clones only, minus some. The table records roughly 380,000 clones, 85% of them present only once. J gave up 6 bases and V 6 bases, and 11 bases lay outside the gene matches. This CDR3 spans 14 amino acids. CDR1 is MNHEY and CDR2 is SVGAGI in the germline V gene. The sample's treatment: roughly 19 received Ad26.COV2.S at low or high dose, single or two shots; about five received placebo; per-sample allocation not given. Each sample was drawn 63 days after the first injection (of vaccine or placebo). Boston hosted the donor, who was an adult aged 18-55 years.

The chain couples TRBV6-5 to TRBJ2-7; 7 nucleotides align to TRBD1. This TCR was recovered from a person between 18 and 65 years old who received the Ad26.COV2.S COVID-19 vaccine or a placebo. Sequencing used peripheral blood, obtained in a trial of Ad26.COV2.S vaccine versus placebo. In DNA, the CDR3 is TGTGCCAGCAGGGGGTTAACAGGGGCTGCCGAGCAGTACTTC. This encodes CASRGLTGAAEQYF.